This T cell receptor beta chain is drawn from a study of T cell repertoires in cytomegalovirus infection. Looking at the study overall: HLA-B-restricted CMV epitopes that are well studied were used alongside recently identified HLA-C-restricted ones. Public TCR beta signatures provided an indication of both CMV infection and a matching HLA type.

Concerning this clonotype itself: Its antigen is not known. This clone may be a read error of a much larger clone one base away.

TCRdb used MiXCR to reprocess the reads, holding one entry per CDR3 protein. This sample has fewer than 1,000,000 distinct CDR3 sequences, with more than 25% found just once. Study-level points and caveats: Summed public TCR beta family frequency identified CMV carriers bearing the relevant HLA. CMV-specific HLA-C-restricted TCR beta clonotypes dominated the ex vivo response.

This CDR3 is 14 amino acids long. Germline V gives CDR1 DFQATT, CDR2 SNEGSKA (reference sequence). V gave up 6 bases and J gave up 2 bases, with 14 bases separating them. The gene calls are TRBV20-1 and TRBJ1-3; the D gene is possibly TRBD1 (5 bases). The clonotype originates from a human donor in good health (CMV status not recorded). Some clones in this sample may be carry-over from other donors' samples. Source: cultured CD8+ T cells from PBMCs, taken from culture after CMV antigen stimulation. In DNA, the CDR3 is TGCAGTGCGACAGACTACTCCCCTGGAAACACCATATATTTT. This sequence encodes CSATDYSPGNTIYF.